The T cell receptor beta chain described here comes from a study of radiotherapy plus CTLA-4 blockade in lung cancer. Study-wide points: Peripheral blood showed expansion of tumor-derived TCR clones after radiotherapy and ipilimumab.

Clones were sequenced by immunoSEQ multiplex PCR, and TCRdb holds only the in-frame ones, with some missing. The sample has 81,000 or so clones; roughly 79% are singletons. Germline lookup yields CDR1 MNHNS and CDR2 SASEGT. The CDR3 runs 15 residues. The V and J ends lost 4 bases and 4 bases respectively, with 14 bases between them. Turning to this clone: Its antigen is undetermined.

This clonotype originated in a human donor with non-small cell lung cancer whose response to radiotherapy plus ipilimumab could not be evaluated. Some clones in this sample may be carry-over from other donors' samples. The starting material was peripheral blood, obtained from a patient treated with radiotherapy plus ipilimumab. The genes are TRBV6-1 and TRBJ1-3; maybe TRBD1 (5 bases). The CDR3 region is CASSGWGGSGNTIYF. The CDR3 DNA reads TGTGCCAGCAGTGGGTGGGGGGGTTCGGGAAACACCATATATTTT.